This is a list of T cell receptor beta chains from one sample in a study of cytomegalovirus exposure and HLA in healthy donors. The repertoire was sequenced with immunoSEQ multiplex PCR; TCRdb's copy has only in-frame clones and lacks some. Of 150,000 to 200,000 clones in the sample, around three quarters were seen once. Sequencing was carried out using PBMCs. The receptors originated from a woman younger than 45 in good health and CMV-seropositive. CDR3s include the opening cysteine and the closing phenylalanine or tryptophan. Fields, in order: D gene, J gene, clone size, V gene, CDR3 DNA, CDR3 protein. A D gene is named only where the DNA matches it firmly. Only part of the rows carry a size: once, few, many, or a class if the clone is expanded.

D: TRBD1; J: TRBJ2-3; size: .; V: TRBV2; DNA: TGTGCCAGCATGGAGGACAGGGAAGGCACAGATACGCAGTATTTT; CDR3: CASMEDREGTDTQYF
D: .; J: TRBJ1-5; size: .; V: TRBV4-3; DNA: TGCGCCAGCAGCCAAGATGGCCATAGCAATCAGCCCCAGCATTTT; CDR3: CASSQDGHSNQPQHF
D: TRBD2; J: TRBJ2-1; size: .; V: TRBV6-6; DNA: TGTGCCAGCAGAACACTAGCGGGACCATCCAGGGAGCAGTTCTTC; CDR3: CASRTLAGPSREQFF
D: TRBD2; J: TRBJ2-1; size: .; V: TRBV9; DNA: TGTGCCAGCAGCAAAAGCGGGACCCGCTACAATGAGCAGTTCTTC; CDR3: CASSKSGTRYNEQFF
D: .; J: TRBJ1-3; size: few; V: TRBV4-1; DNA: TGCGCCAGCAGCCCGAATCCCGGGGGACGAAACACCATATATTTT; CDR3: CASSPNPGGRNTIYF
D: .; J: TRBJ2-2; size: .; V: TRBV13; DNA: TGTGCCAGCAGCGTCACGGGTACCACCGGGGAGCTGTTTTTT; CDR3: CASSVTGTTGELFF
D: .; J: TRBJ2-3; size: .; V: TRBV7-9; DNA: TGTGCCAGCAGCCCCAACACGGATACGCAGTATTTT; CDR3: CASSPNTDTQYF
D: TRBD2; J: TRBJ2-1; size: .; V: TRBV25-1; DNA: TGTGCCAGCAGTGAATACCGGACTGGGCGGGAGGGGCAGTTCTTC; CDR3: CASSEYRTGREGQFF
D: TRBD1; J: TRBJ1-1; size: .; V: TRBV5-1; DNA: TGCGCCAGCAGCTCACCGGGACAGGGAAGCACTGAAGCTTTCTTT; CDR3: CASSSPGQGSTEAFF
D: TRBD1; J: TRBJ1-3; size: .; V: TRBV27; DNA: TGTGCCAGCAGTCCGGGACAGGGGTTGGACTTTGTCGACACCATATATTTT; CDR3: CASSPGQGLDFVDTIYF
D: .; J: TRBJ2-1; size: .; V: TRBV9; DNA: TGTGCCAGCAGCCCCGTCGGCTCCTACAATGAGCAGTTCTTC; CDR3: CASSPVGSYNEQFF
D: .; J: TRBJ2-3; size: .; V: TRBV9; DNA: TGTGCCAGCAGCGCAAGCCCCCTTTCTAGGACAGATACGCAGTATTTT; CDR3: CASSASPLSRTDTQYF
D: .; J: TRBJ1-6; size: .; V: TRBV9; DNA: TGTGCCAGCAGCGTAGATACACTAGATTCACCCCTCCACTTT; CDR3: CASSVDTLDSPLHF
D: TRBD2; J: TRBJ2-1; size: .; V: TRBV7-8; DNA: TGTGCCAGCAGCTTAGGAGCTAGCGGGGACTCCTACAATGAGCAGTTCTTC; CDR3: CASSLGASGDSYNEQFF
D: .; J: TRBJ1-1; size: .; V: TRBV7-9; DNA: TGTGCCAGCAGCACCGAGGGCCAGAACACTGAAGCTTTCTTT; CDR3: CASSTEGQNTEAFF
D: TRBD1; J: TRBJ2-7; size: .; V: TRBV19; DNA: TGTGCCAGTAGTATAGATCCCGGGACAGTGCCCTACGAGCAGTACTTC; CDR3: CASSIDPGTVPYEQYF